This is a list of T cell receptor beta chains from one sample in a study of T cells after yellow fever vaccination. TCRdb analysed the 5' RACE reads with MiXCR anew, one entry per CDR3 protein. In the table there are 140,000 to 150,000 distinct CDR3 sequences, more than 6.5% of which are singletons. The sample here was CD4+ T cells sorted from PBMCs, taken 10 days after the yellow fever booster vaccination. Receptor source: a man between 25 and 39 years old who received the YFV17D yellow fever vaccine. Each CDR3 is given without its conserved first and last residue. The D gene is left open where the match is weak.

-,TRBV24-1,ATSRELNTGELL
TRBD2,TRBV19,ASRGGLAGPVGEQF
-,TRBV20-1,SARKGASRSEQF
TRBD2,TRBV11-2,ASRTLRDGGSSRSEQY
-,TRBV5-6,ASSLGRRNEQF
TRBD2,TRBV11-2,ASSLRGWGLAGGGPETQY
TRBD2,TRBV5-1,ASSLGASGGVYNEQF
-,TRBV7-9,ASSRSSVLDTQY
-,TRBV5-7,ASSPGILTGELF
-,TRBV7-8,ASSLDRPYEQY
-,TRBV6-2/TRBV6-3,ASSQPGSKASEQF
-,TRBV6-2/TRBV6-3,ASSWFGDIQY
-,TRBV20-1,SATRWVVGDDYEQY
-,TRBV4-3,ASSQDEVRPRQY
TRBD2,TRBV5-5,ASSQIAGGMNEQF
-,TRBV7-2,ASSLARVGKNIQY
-,TRBV5-1,ASTHGEGRRMTEAF
-,TRBV11-3,ANRHCVPNNEQF